The clone carrying this TCR beta chain has only a few counts. Sample-barcoded 5' priming and a J-beta primer mix drove a second PCR of about 7 to 11 cycles. TCRdb re-derived calls from the 5' RACE reads in MiXCR, one entry per CDR3 protein. The profile shows roughly 1.6 million distinct CDR3 sequences, roughly 32% of them singletons. The junction had 5 bases not matched to a gene; V was cut back by 5 bases and J by 6 bases. The CDR3 covers 14 residues. Extractions gave at least 5.5 micrograms of total RNA per sample. The data were obtained in a study of blood T cells in healthy people across ages. The V and J genes are TRBV12-3 or TRBV12-4 and TRBJ1-4; 8 bases are shared with TRBD1. The sequence derives from a woman younger than 45 in good health. Sequenced: blood. CDR3 DNA sequence: TGTGCCAGCAGTAGGGACAGGTGGTATGAAAAACTGTTTTTT. It yields the protein CASSRDRWYEKLFF.